A selection of T cell receptor beta chains follows, all from one sample in a study of cytomegalovirus exposure and HLA in healthy donors. TCRdb's copy holds only in-frame clones and misses some; the assay was immunoSEQ multiplex PCR. The data show roughly 90,000 clones, 80% to 90% seen once. The sequenced sample consisted of PBMCs. The receptor set was obtained from a man aged 25 to 45 in good health and CMV-seropositive. Each CDR3 is given with its conserved first and last residue. D genes are given only for firm matches. Size tells how often a clone was seen (once, few, many) or the class of an expanded clone, and some rows leave it out.

clone size: .
D gene: TRBD1
V gene: TRBV7-6
J gene: TRBJ1-2
CDR3 DNA: TGTGCCAGCAGCTTAGAGGGGGACAGTCACTATGGCTACACCTTC
CDR3 protein: CASSLEGDSHYGYTF

clone size: .
D gene: .
V gene: TRBV6-1
J gene: TRBJ2-7
CDR3 DNA: TGTGCCAGCAACATGTCGGGACATGTGTTTTACGAGCAGTACTTC
CDR3 protein: CASNMSGHVFYEQYF

clone size: .
D gene: TRBD2
V gene: TRBV27
J gene: TRBJ2-2
CDR3 DNA: TGTGCCAGCAGTCTATTTAGTACCCTAGCGGGAGAGATTACCGGGGAGCTGTTTTTT
CDR3 protein: CASSLFSTLAGEITGELFF

clone size: .
D gene: .
V gene: TRBV18
J gene: TRBJ1-2
CDR3 DNA: TGTGCCAGCTCCCCCAACGAGGGGGTAAGCTATGGCTACACCTTC
CDR3 protein: CASSPNEGVSYGYTF

clone size: few
D gene: .
V gene: TRBV4-3
J gene: TRBJ2-7
CDR3 DNA: TGCGCCAGCAGCCAAGACGCGGGCGGCGAGCAGTACTTC
CDR3 protein: CASSQDAGGEQYF

clone size: .
D gene: TRBD1
V gene: TRBV5-1
J gene: TRBJ2-1
CDR3 DNA: TGCGCCAGCAGCTTGGTCGGGACAGGGTCCTACAATGAGCAGTTCTTC
CDR3 protein: CASSLVGTGSYNEQFF

clone size: .
D gene: .
V gene: TRBV28
J gene: TRBJ2-2
CDR3 DNA: TGTGCCAGCAGTTTTGAGGGGGTCGCCGGGGAGCTGTTTTTT
CDR3 protein: CASSFEGVAGELFF

clone size: .
D gene: .
V gene: TRBV5-1
J gene: TRBJ1-2
CDR3 DNA: TGCGCCAGCAGCTTGGATCCCTCCTATGGCTACACCTTC
CDR3 protein: CASSLDPSYGYTF

clone size: .
D gene: .
V gene: TRBV28
J gene: TRBJ1-1
CDR3 DNA: TGTGCCAGCATCCTTGAGAGGACTAAGAACACTGAAGCTTTCTTT
CDR3 protein: CASILERTKNTEAFF

clone size: .
D gene: .
V gene: TRBV2
J gene: TRBJ2-7
CDR3 DNA: TGTGCCAGCAGTATCCGAGAGGGGGTGAGTAGGCCCTACGAGCAGTACTTC
CDR3 protein: CASSIREGVSRPYEQYF

clone size: .
D gene: .
V gene: TRBV7-2
J gene: TRBJ2-2
CDR3 DNA: TGTGCCAGCAGCTTAGCTAGAGGGGGAACCGGGGAGCTGTTTTTT
CDR3 protein: CASSLARGGTGELFF

clone size: .
D gene: TRBD2
V gene: TRBV27
J gene: TRBJ2-1
CDR3 DNA: TGTGCCAGCAGTTTGGCGACTAGCGGGAGCGGAGAGCAGTTCTTC
CDR3 protein: CASSLATSGSGEQFF

clone size: few
D gene: TRBD2
V gene: TRBV30
J gene: TRBJ2-3
CDR3 DNA: TGTGCCTGGAGTGGGACTAGCGGAGATACGCAGTATTTT
CDR3 protein: CAWSGTSGDTQYF

clone size: .
D gene: .
V gene: TRBV6-5
J gene: TRBJ1-5
CDR3 DNA: TGTGCCAGCAGCCCGGAGGGAAATCAGCCCCAGCATTTT
CDR3 protein: CASSPEGNQPQHF

clone size: few
D gene: .
V gene: TRBV6-5
J gene: TRBJ1-2
CDR3 DNA: TGTGCCAGCAGCCCGGACAGAGACTATGGCTACACCTTC
CDR3 protein: CASSPDRDYGYTF